This TCR beta chain was sequenced in a study of PD-1 blockade in classical Hodgkin lymphoma. The V and J ends lost 1 base and 0 bases respectively, with 7 bases between them. The germline gives CDR1 LNHNV, CDR2 YYDKDF (reference sequence). The CDR3 has 14 amino acids. Sequencing used immunoSEQ multiplex PCR; TCRdb keeps in-frame clones, though not all of them. The data show about 36,000 clones, roughly 90% seen once. Time point: newly diagnosed, previously untreated cHL patient sample. The authors purified CD4+ T cells from thawed PBMCs by magnetic negative selection. The table lists this clone with a few counts. Its antigen remains unidentified. General study findings and limits: Reported findings placed baseline TCR diversity lower in newly diagnosed patients (compared with healthy donors).

This clonotype was sampled from a human donor with classical Hodgkin lymphoma. Sequenced material: CD4+ T cells from blood. This sequence joins TRBV15 and TRBJ2-7; D uncertain. The CDR3 is CATSRGGVSYEQYF. The CDR3, as DNA: TGTGCCACCAGCAGAGGTGGAGTCTCCTACGAGCAGTACTTC. The full variable domain, completed using reference TRBV15 and TRBJ2-7, is DAMVIQNPRYQVTQFGKPVTLSCSQTLNHNVMYWYQQKSSQAPKLLFHYYDKDFNNEADTPDNFQSRRPNTSFCFLDIRSPGLGDTAMYLCATSRGGVSYEQYFGPGTRLTVT.